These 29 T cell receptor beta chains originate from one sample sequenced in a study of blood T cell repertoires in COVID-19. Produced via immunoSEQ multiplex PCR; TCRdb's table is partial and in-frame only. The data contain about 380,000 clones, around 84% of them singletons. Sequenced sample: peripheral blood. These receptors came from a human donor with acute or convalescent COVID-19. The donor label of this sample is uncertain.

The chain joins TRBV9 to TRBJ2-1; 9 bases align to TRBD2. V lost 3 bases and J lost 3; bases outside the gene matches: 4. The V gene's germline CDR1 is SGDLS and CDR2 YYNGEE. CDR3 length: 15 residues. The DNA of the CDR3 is TGTGCCAGCAGCGGGACTAGCGATGGCTACAATGAGCAGTTCTTC. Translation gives CASSGTSDGYNEQFF.

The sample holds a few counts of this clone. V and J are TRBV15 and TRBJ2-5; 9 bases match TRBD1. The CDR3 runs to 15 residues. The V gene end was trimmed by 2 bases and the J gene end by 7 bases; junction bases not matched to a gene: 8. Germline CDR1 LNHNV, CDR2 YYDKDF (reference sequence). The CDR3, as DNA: TGTGCCACCAGCAGAAACCGGACAGGGGAGCTGACCCAGTACTTC. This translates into CATSRNRTGELTQYF.

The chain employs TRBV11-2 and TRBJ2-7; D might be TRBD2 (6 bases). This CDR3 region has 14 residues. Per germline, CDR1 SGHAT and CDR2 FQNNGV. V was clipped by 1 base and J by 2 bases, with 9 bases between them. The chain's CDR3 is CASSLVGGPYEQYF. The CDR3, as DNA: TGTGCCAGCAGCTTAGTGGGAGGCCCCTACGAGCAGTACTTC.

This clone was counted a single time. CDR3 nucleotides: TGTGCCAGCAGCTTTGGGGCGGTGGAGATAAATCAGCCCCAGCATTTT. This sequence encodes CASSFGAVEINQPQHF. The genes are TRBV7-2 and TRBJ1-5; D is perhaps TRBD1 (5 bases). The CDR3 loop spans 16 amino acids. The V gene's germline CDR1 is SGHTA and CDR2 FQGNSA. The germline V and J ends were trimmed by 3 bases and 4 bases, with 16 bases remaining between them.

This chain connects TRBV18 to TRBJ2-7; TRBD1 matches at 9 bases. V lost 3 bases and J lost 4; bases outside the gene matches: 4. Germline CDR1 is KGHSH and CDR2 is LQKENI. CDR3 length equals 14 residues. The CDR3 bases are TGTGCCAGCTCACCTTCGACAGGGGGATACGAGCAGTACTTC. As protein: CASSPSTGGYEQYF.

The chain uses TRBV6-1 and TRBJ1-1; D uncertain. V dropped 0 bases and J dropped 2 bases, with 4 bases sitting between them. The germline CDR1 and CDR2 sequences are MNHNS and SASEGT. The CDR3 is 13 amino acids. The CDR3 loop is CASSEAGNTEAFF. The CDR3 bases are TGTGCCAGCAGTGAAGCGGGCAACACTGAAGCTTTCTTT.

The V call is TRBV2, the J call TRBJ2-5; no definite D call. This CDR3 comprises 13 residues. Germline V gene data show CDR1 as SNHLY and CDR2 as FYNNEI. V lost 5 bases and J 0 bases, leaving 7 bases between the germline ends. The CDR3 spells CASSRDYQETQYF. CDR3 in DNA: TGTGCCAGCAGTCGAGACTACCAAGAGACCCAGTACTTC.

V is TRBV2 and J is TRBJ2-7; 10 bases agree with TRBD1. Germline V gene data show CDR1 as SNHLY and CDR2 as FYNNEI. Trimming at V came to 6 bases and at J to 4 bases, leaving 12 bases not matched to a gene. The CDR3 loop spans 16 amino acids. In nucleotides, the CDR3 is TGTGCCAGCAGAGTGCGGGACAGGGGCTCGGAGTACGAGCAGTACTTC. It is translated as CASRVRDRGSEYEQYF.

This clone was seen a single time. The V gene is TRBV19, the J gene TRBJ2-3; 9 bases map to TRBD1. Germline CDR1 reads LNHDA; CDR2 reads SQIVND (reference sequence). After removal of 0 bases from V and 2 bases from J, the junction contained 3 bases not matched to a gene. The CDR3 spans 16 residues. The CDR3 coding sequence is TGTGCCAGTAGTATAGAGGGACAGGGCTTCACAGATACGCAGTATTTT. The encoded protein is CASSIEGQGFTDTQYF.

CDR3: CASTKYRDGNQPQHF. The CDR3 DNA sequence: TGTGCCAGCACTAAATACAGGGATGGGAATCAGCCCCAGCATTTT. The chain combines TRBV6-5 with TRBJ1-5, with D possibly being TRBD1 (6 bases). The V and J ends lost 7 bases and 4 bases respectively, with 17 bases between them. This CDR3 has 15 residues. CDR1 is MNHEY and CDR2 is SVGAGI in the germline V gene.

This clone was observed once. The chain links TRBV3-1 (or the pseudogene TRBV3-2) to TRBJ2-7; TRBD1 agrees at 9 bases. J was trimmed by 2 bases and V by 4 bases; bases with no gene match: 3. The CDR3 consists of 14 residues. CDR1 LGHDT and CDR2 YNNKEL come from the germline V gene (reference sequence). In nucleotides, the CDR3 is TGTGCCAGCAGCCCAGGACAGGGGACCTACGAGCAGTACTTC. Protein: CASSPGQGTYEQYF.

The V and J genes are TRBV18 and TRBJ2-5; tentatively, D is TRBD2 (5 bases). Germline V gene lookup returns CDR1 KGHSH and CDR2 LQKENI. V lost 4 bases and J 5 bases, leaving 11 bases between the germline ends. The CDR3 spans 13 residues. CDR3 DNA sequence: TGTGCCAGCTCACGCGGAGGCGGGGAGACCCAGTACTTC. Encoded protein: CASSRGGGETQYF. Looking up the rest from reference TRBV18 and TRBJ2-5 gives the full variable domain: NAGVMQNPRHLVRRRGQEARLRCSPMKGHSHVYWYRQLPEEGLKFMVYLQKENIIDESGMPKERFSAEFPKEGPSILRIQQVVRGDSAAYFCASSRGGGETQYFGPGTRLLVL.

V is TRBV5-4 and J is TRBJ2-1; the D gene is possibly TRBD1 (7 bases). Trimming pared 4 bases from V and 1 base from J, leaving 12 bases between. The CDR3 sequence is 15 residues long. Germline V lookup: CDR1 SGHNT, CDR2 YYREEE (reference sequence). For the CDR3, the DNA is TGTGCCAGCAGCGAGACAGGGAGGTCCTACAATGAGCAGTTCTTC. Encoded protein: CASSETGRSYNEQFF.

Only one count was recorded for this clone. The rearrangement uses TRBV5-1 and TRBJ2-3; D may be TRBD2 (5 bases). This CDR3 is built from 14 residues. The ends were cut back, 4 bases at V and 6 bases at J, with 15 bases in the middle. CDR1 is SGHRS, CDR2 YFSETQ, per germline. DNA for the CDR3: TGCGCCAGCAGCCAAGTGGACTGGGCCGATACGCAGTATTTT. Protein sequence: CASSQVDWADTQYF.

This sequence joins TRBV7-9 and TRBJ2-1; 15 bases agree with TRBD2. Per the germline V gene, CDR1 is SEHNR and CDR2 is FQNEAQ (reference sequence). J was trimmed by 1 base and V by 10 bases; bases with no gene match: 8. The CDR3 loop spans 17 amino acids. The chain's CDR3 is CATPGLAGGGSYNEQFF. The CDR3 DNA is TGTGCCACCCCGGGACTAGCGGGAGGCGGATCCTACAATGAGCAGTTCTTC.

Here the CDR3 reads CASSLRGQRTEAFF. The CDR3 nucleotides read TGTGCCAGCAGTTTAAGAGGGCAGCGCACTGAAGCTTTCTTT. This chain connects TRBV27 to TRBJ1-1, with D uncertain. CDR3 length: 14 residues. Germline V gene data show CDR1 as MNHEY and CDR2 as SMNVEV (reference sequence). The V and J ends lost 2 bases and 4 bases respectively, with 11 bases between them.

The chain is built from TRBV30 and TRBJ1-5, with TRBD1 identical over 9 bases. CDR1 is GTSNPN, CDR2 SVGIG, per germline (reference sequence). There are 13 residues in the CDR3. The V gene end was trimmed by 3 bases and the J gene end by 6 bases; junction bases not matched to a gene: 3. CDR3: CAWSGQGFQPQHF. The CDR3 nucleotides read TGTGCCTGGAGCGGACAGGGGTTTCAGCCCCAGCATTTT.

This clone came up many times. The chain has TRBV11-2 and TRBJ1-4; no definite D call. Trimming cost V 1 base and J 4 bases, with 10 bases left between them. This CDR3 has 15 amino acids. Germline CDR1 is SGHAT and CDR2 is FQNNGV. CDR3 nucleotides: TGTGCCAGCAGCTTAGGATACGGTGGTAATGAAAAACTGTTTTTT. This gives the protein CASSLGYGGNEKLFF. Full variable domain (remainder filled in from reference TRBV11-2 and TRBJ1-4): EAGVAQSPRYKIIEKRQSVAFWCNPISGHATLYWYQQILGQGPKLLIQFQNNGVVDDSQLPKDRFSAERLKGVDSTLKIQPAKLEDSAVYLCASSLGYGGNEKLFFGSGTQLSVL.

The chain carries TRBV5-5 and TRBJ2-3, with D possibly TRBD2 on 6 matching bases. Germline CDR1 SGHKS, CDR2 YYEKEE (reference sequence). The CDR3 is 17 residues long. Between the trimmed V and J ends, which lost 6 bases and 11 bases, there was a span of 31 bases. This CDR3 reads CASTKGPSTGRSGGQYF. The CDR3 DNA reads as TGTGCCAGCACAAAGGGCCCCTCAACGGGCCGATCCGGGGGGCAGTATTTT.

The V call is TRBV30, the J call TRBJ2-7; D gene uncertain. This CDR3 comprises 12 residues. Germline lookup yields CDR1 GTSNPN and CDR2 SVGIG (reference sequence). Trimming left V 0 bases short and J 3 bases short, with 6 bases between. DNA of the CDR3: TGTGCCTGGAGTGTACTGTACTACGAGCAGTACTTC. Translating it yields CAWSVLYYEQYF.

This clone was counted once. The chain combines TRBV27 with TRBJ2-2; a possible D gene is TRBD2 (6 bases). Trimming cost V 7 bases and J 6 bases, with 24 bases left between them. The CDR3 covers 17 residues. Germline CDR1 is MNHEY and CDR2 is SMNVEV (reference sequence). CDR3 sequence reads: CASTYRGLRLNAGELFF. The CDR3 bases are TGTGCCAGCACTTATCGGGGGTTAAGGCTTAACGCCGGGGAGCTGTTTTTT.

This CDR3 reads CASSPTGRYTEAFF. In nucleotides, the CDR3 is TGTGCCAGCAGCCCGACAGGGAGATACACTGAAGCTTTCTTT. The gene calls are TRBV5-6 and TRBJ1-1, with 7 positions matching TRBD1. Germline values: CDR1 SGHDT, CDR2 YYEEEE. This CDR3 has 14 amino acids. The V segment lost 4 bases and the J segment 3 bases; nucleotides outside the gene matches: 6.

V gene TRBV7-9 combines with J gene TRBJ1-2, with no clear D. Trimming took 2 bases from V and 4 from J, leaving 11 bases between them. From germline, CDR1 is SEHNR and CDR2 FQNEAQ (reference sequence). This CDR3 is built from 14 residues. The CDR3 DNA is TGTGCCAGCAGCTTACTTCAAGCCTCCTATGGCTACACCTTC. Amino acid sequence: CASSLLQASYGYTF.

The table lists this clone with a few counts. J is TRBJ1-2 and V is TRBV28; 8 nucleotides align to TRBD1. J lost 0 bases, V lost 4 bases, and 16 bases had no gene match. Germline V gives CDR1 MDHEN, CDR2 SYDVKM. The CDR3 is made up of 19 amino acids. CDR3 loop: CASSSPGGFHQLANYGYTF. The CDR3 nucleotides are TGTGCCAGCAGTTCTCCAGGGGGCTTCCATCAGTTAGCTAACTATGGCTACACCTTC.

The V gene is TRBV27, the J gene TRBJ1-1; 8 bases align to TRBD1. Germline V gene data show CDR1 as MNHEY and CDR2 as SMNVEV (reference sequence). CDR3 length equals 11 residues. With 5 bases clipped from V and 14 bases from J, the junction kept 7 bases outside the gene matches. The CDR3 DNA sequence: TGTGCCAGCAGTCCCGGGACAGGAAACTTCTTT. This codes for CASSPGTGNFF.

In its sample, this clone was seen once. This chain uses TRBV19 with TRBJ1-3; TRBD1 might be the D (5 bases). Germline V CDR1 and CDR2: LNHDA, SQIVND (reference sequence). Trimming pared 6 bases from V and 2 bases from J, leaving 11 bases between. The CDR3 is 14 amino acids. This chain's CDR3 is CASRLGGTGNTIYF. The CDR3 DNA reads TGTGCCAGTAGGCTCGGGGGGACTGGAAACACCATATATTTT.

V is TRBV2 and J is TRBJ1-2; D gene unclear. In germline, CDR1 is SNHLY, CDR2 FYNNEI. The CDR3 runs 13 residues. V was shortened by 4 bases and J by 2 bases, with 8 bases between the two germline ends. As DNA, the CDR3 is TGTGCCAGCAGTGGACACCAGAACTATGGCTACACCTTC. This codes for CASSGHQNYGYTF.

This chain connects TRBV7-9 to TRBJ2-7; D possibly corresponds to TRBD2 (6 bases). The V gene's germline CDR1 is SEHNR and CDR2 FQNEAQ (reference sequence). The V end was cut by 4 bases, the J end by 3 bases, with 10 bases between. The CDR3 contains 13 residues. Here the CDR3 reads CASSWGLHYEQYF. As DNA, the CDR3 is TGTGCCAGCAGCTGGGGACTGCACTACGAGCAGTACTTC.

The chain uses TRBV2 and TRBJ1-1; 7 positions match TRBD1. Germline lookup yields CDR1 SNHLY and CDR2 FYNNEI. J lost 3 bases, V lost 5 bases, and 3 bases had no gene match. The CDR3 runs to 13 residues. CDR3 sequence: CASSHTGDTEAFF. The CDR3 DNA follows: TGTGCCAGCAGTCATACAGGGGACACTGAAGCTTTCTTT.